This T cell receptor (beta chain) was retrieved from a study of shared clonotypes between healthy human individuals. Note on this clone: The antigen is not known.

Generated by immunoSEQ multiplex PCR, the TCRdb table keeps only in-frame clones and is missing some. The table has 1.5 million to 2.5 million clones, about 94% seen once. CD8 cells regarded as naive lacked CD45RO, were positively chosen for CCR7, and omitted terminally differentiated effector memory CD45RA+ cells. Donors comprised healthy HIV-negative adults lacking recent acute infections or vaccinations. The CDR3 extends over 15 amino acids. V gave up 4 bases and J gave up 5 bases, with 15 bases separating them. CDR1 is SGHRS, CDR2 YFSETQ, per germline. Findings of the study overall: Sorted-subset sequencing, rarefaction showed, was incomplete despite large depth. Across a handful of donors, naive CD4 shared 5% to 5.5%, naive CD8 over 3%, memory CD4 roughly 2.4%, memory CD8 0.35% to 0.5%.

The source is a man between 18 and 29 years old in good health. J is TRBJ1-4 and V is TRBV5-1; D unresolved. The sequencing input was naive CD8+ T cells sorted from blood. The CDR3 region has the DNA TGCGCCAGCAGCCCATTGGACGGGTTAAATGAAAAACTGTTTTTT. Amino acids: CASSPLDGLNEKLFF. The full variable domain, in which reference TRBV5-1 and TRBJ1-4 provide the parts outside the CDR3, is KAGVTQTPRYLIKTRGQQVTLSCSPISGHRSVSWYQQTPGQGLQFLFEYFSETQRNKGNFPGRFSGRQFSNSRSEMNVSTLELGDSALYLCASSPLDGLNEKLFFGSGTQLSVL.